This T cell receptor (beta chain) was sequenced for a study of cytomegalovirus exposure and HLA in healthy donors. Of note for this clone: As yet, its antigen is unknown.

The primer mix had 60 Vbeta and 13 Jbeta primers. The method was immunoSEQ multiplex PCR; TCRdb's version includes in-frame clones alone and lacks a portion of them. The data hold 120,000 to 150,000 clones, with around 81% observed a single time. The study, taken as a whole, reports: In vitro experiments confirmed that a few CMV-associated chains were specific for CMV antigens.

The CDR3 has 14 residues. The germline gives CDR1 SQVTM, CDR2 ANQGSEA. V trimming: 5 bases; J trimming: 6 bases; junction bases outside the gene matches: 13. Source material: PBMCs. The clonotype comes from a man between 40 and 49 years old in good health and CMV-seropositive. J is TRBJ2-7 and V is TRBV29-1; the match to TRBD2 covers 7 bases. CDR3 DNA sequence: TGCAGCGTTTGTCTAGGTTGGGGGGGATCCGAGCAGTACTTC. Protein sequence: CSVCLGWGGSEQYF.